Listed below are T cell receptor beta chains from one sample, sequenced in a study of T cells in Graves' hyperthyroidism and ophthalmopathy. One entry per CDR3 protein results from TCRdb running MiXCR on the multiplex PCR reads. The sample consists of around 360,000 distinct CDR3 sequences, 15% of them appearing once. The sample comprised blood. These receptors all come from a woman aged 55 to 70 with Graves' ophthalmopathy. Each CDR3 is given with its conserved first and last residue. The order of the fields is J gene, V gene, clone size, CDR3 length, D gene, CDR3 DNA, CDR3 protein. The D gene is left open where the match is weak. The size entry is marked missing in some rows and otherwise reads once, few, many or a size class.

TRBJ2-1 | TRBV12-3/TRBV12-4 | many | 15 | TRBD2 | TGTGCCAGCAGGGAAACTAGCGGGAAAGTGAATGAGCAGTTCTTC | CASRETSGKVNEQFF
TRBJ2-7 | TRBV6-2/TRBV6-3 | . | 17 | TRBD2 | TGTGCCAGCGCACGACTAGCGGACCGAACGAGCTCCTACGAGCAGTACTTC | CASARLADRTSSYEQYF
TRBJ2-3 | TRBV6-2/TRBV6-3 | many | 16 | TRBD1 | TGTGCCAGCAGTTTCCACCGGGACAGCTTCACAGATACGCAGTATTTT | CASSFHRDSFTDTQYF
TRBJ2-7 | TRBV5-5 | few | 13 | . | TGTGCCAGCAGCTTCGGAGGGTTTGGCGAGCAGTACTTC | CASSFGGFGEQYF
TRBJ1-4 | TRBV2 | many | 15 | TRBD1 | TGTGCCAGCAGGGCGGACAGGGGAGGGAATGAAAAACTGTTTTTT | CASRADRGGNEKLFF
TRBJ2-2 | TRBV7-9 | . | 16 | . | TGTGCCAGCAGCTTTGTCCGTGGGAGGTCCACCGGGGAGCTGTTTTTT | CASSFVRGRSTGELFF
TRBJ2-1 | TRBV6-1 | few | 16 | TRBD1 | TGTGCCAGCAGTGAGGGACAGGGGATATTCTACAATGAGCAGTTCTTC | CASSEGQGIFYNEQFF
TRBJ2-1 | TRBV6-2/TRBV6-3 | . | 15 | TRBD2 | TGTGCCAGCAGTTACATGGTAGCGGGAGGCAATGAGCAGTTCTTC | CASSYMVAGGNEQFF
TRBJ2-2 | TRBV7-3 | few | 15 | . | TGTGCCAGCAGCTTATTCGGAGAGTTGGCCGGGGAGCTGTTTTTT | CASSLFGELAGELFF
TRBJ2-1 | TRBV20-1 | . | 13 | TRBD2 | TGCAGTGAGATATCCCCTAGCGGCAATGAGCAGTTCTTC | CSEISPSGNEQFF
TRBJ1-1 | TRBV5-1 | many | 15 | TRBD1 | TGCGCCAGCAGCACCTCGGGACAGAGGAACACTGAAGCTTTCTTT | CASSTSGQRNTEAFF
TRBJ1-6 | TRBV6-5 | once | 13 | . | TGTGCCAGCAGTAACAGAGATAATTCACCCCTCCACTTT | CASSNRDNSPLHF
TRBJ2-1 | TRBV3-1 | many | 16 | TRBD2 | TGTGCCAGCAGCCGAATGGGCGGGAGGGCCTACAATGAGCAGTTCTTC | CASSRMGGRAYNEQFF
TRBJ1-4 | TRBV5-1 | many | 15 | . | TGCGCCAGCAGCTTGGTATTTTCTTTGAATGAAAAACTGTTTTTT | CASSLVFSLNEKLFF
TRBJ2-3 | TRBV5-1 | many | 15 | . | TGCGCCAGCAGCTTGCAGGATCCAGGCACAGATACGCAGTATTTT | CASSLQDPGTDTQYF
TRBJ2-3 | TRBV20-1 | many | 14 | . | TGCAGTGCTAGGGACCCAGGGGGCACAGATACGCAGTATTTT | CSARDPGGTDTQYF
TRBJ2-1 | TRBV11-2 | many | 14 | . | TGTGCCAGCAGCTTAGTCGGCGGATTTGAAGAGCAGTTCTTC | CASSLVGGFEEQFF
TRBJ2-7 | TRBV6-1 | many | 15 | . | TGTGCCAGCAGTGAAGTAACAGTAGGCTCCTACGAGCAGTACTTC | CASSEVTVGSYEQYF
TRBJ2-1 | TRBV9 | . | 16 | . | TGTGCCAGCAGCGCGGGCCGGGCCCCGGCGTACAATGAGCAGTTCTTC | CASSAGRAPAYNEQFF
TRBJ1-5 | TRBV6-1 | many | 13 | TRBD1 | TGTGCCAGCACCAGGGGGGTCAATCAGCCCCAGCATTTT | CASTRGVNQPQHF
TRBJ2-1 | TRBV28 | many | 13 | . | TGTGCCAGCAGTTTATCCCAGGTTCATGAGCAGTTCTTC | CASSLSQVHEQFF
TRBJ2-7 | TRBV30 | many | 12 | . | TGTGCCTGGAGTAGTACGGCCTACGAGCAGTACTTC | CAWSSTAYEQYF
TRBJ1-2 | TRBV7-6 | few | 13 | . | TGTGCCAGCAGCTTAATGGGTGGAGGCGGCTACACCTTC | CASSLMGGGGYTF
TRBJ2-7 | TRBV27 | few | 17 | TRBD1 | TGTGCCAGCTCACCCGGGACAGGGGGCCCCCTTGGGTACGAGCAGTACTTC | CASSPGTGGPLGYEQYF
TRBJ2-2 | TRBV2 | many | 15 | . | TGTGCCAGCAGTGATAGGCAGGGTCGAACCGGGGAGCTGTTTTTT | CASSDRQGRTGELFF
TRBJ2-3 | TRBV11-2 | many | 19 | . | TGTGCCAGCAGCTTCATCCATCCGGGACCCCTGGGGGGTGGGGATACGCAGTATTTT | CASSFIHPGPLGGGDTQYF
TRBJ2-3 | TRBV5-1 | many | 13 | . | TGCGCCAGCAGCTTGGGGGACACAGATACGCAGTATTTT | CASSLGDTDTQYF
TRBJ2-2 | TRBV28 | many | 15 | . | TGTGCCAGCAGTCGCACAGGGAGCGGCACCGGGGAGCTGTTTTTT | CASSRTGSGTGELFF
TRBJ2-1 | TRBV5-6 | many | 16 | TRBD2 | TGTGCCAGCAGCTTTAGGACTAGCGGTTCCTACAATGAGCAGTTCTTC | CASSFRTSGSYNEQFF
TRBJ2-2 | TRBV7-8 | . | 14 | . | TGTGCCAGCAGCTTAGGGCAGGTCACCGGGGAGCTGTTTTTT | CASSLGQVTGELFF
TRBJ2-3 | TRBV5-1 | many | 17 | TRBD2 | TGCGCCAGCAGCCCAGCACGAGCGGGAGGTCTCACAGATACGCAGTATTTT | CASSPARAGGLTDTQYF
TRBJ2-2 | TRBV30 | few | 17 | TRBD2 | TGTGCCTGGAGTGTATTACTAGCGGGAGGGGGGACCGGGGAGCTGTTTTTT | CAWSVLLAGGGTGELFF
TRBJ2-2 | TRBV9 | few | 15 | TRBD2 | TGTGCCAGCAGCCCCCGGGAGGGGGGAACCGGGGAGCTGTTTTTT | CASSPREGGTGELFF
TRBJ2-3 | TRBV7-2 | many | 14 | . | TGTGCCAGCAGCCAACAGCTAAGCACAGATACGCAGTATTTT | CASSQQLSTDTQYF
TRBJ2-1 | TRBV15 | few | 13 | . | TGTGCCACCAGCAGAGATGAAGGGAGTGAGCAGTTCTTC | CATSRDEGSEQFF
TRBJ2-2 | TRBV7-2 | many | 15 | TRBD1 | TGTGCCAGCAGCACCTGGACAGGGCCGAGCGGGGAGCTGTTTTTT | CASSTWTGPSGELFF
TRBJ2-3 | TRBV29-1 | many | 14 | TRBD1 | TGCAGCGTTGAAGGTGACAGGGGAGTGGATACGCAGTATTTT | CSVEGDRGVDTQYF
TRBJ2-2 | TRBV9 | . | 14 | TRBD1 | TGTGCCAGCAGCGGACAGGGGGTTGCCGGGGAGCTGTTTTTT | CASSGQGVAGELFF
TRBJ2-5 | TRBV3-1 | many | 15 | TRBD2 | TGTGCCAGCAGCCTCCGGACTAGCGCGCAAGAGACCCAGTACTTC | CASSLRTSAQETQYF
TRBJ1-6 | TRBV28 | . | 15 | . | TGTGCCAGCAGTTATGACAACTCCTATAATTCACCCCTCCACTTT | CASSYDNSYNSPLHF
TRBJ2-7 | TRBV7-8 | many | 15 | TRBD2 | TGTGCCAGCAGCGTACTAGCGGGAGGGCCAAGCGAGCAGTACTTC | CASSVLAGGPSEQYF
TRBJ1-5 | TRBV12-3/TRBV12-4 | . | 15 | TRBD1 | TGTGCCGGCAGTTTAGATACAGGGGTCAATCAGCCCCAGCATTTT | CAGSLDTGVNQPQHF
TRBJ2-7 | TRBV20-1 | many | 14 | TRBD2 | TGCAGTGCTAGAGATAGCGGGGCCTCCTACGAGCAGTACTTC | CSARDSGASYEQYF
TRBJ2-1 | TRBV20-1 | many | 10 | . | TGCAGTGCGTCGGAGGAGGAGCAGTTCTTC | CSASEEEQFF
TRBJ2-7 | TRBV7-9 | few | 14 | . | TGTGCCAGCACCCACCCGGCAGGATCCTACGAGCAGTACTTC | CASTHPAGSYEQYF
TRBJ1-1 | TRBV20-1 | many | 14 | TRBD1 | TGCAGTGCTAGCCCGACAGGGGCGAACACTGAAGCTTTCTTT | CSASPTGANTEAFF